These T cell receptor beta chains were read from a single sample in a study of T cells after posttransplantation cyclophosphamide. TCRdb's table, derived via immunoSEQ multiplex PCR, lists solely in-frame clones and lacks some. The table records more than 30,000 clones, around 90% of them present only once. The sample consisted of naive CD4+ T cells sorted from PBMCs. The source is an older woman in good health, CMV-negative, and a related stem cell transplant donor. Both conserved end residues are part of each CDR3. The D gene is left open where the match is weak. The size entry is marked missing in some rows and otherwise reads once, few, many or a size class.

NA | TRBJ2-7 | TRBD1 | TRBV27 | TGTGCCAGCTCCCGGACAGGGGCCATAATAACCCCCCACGAGCAGTACTTC | CASSRTGAIITPHEQYF
NA | TRBJ2-3 | NA | TRBV29-1 | TGCAGCGTTGAAGAAGGTGGAGCGCTAAGCACAGATACGCAGTATTTT | CSVEEGGALSTDTQYF
NA | TRBJ1-2 | NA | TRBV6-5 | TGTGCCAGCAGTTACTCTGGCACCTATGGCTACACCTTC | CASSYSGTYGYTF
NA | TRBJ2-2 | TRBD1 | TRBV19 | TGTGCCAGTAGCTCGGGACAGGGGTACACCGGGGAGCTGTTTTTT | CASSSGQGYTGELFF
NA | TRBJ1-1 | NA | TRBV6-6 | TGTGCCAGCAGCCCTTGGGGGGAGAACACTGAAGCTTTCTTT | CASSPWGENTEAFF
NA | TRBJ2-5 | TRBD2 | TRBV7-2 | TGTGCCAGCAGCTTTAGGGGACTAGCTCTATCCGGCCAAGAGACCCAGTACTTC | CASSFRGLALSGQETQYF
NA | TRBJ2-7 | NA | TRBV5-1 | TGCGCCAGCAGCTTCTACGGAGGCCCTTCCTACGAGCAGTACTTC | CASSFYGGPSYEQYF
NA | TRBJ2-1 | NA | TRBV6-1 | TGTGCCAGCCTTAGGGGGAGCTCCTACAATGAGCAGTTCTTC | CASLRGSSYNEQFF
NA | TRBJ2-5 | NA | TRBV18 | TGTGCCAGCTCACCCTTCGCCCGCGCAACGTACCAAGAGACCCAGTACTTC | CASSPFARATYQETQYF
NA | TRBJ2-7 | TRBD2 | TRBV7-9 | TGTGCCAGCAGCTGGATTACTAGCGGCCACGAGCAGTACTTC | CASSWITSGHEQYF
few | TRBJ1-4 | NA | TRBV2 | TGTGCCAGCAGTAAGGACAGATTCAATGAAAAACTGTTTTTT | CASSKDRFNEKLFF
NA | TRBJ2-7 | TRBD1 | TRBV7-9 | TGTGCCAGCAGCCTAAAGGGGACAGGTCTTGACGAGCAGTACTTC | CASSLKGTGLDEQYF
NA | TRBJ2-7 | TRBD1 | TRBV4-3 | TGCGCCAGCAGCCTTACAGGGGCGGGCTCCTACGAGCAGTACTTC | CASSLTGAGSYEQYF
NA | TRBJ1-1 | TRBD1 | TRBV6-5 | TGTGCCAGCAGCCAGCGACAGGGGGTTTCTGAAGCTTTCTTT | CASSQRQGVSEAFF
NA | TRBJ2-5 | NA | TRBV18 | TGTGCCAGCTCACCAGGGGCAGCCCAAGAGACCCAGTACTTC | CASSPGAAQETQYF
once | TRBJ2-1 | NA | TRBV5-1 | TGCGCCAGCAGCGTAGACAGCTCCTACAATGAGCAGTTCTTC | CASSVDSSYNEQFF
NA | TRBJ2-3 | NA | TRBV19 | TGTGCCAGTAAGGAGGGCGGGGGCACAGATACGCAGTATTTT | CASKEGGGTDTQYF
NA | TRBJ1-1 | NA | TRBV10-3 | TGTGCCATCAGTGATCTGGGAGGGAACACTGAAGCTTTCTTT | CAISDLGGNTEAFF
NA | TRBJ2-4 | TRBD1 | TRBV28 | TGTGCCAGCAGACGGACAGGGGCCGACATTCAGTACTTC | CASRRTGADIQYF
NA | TRBJ1-6 | NA | TRBV2 | TGTGCCAGCAGTGCGCACAGGGAGAATTCACCCCTCCACTTT | CASSAHRENSPLHF
NA | TRBJ1-5 | NA | TRBV5-1 | TGCGCCAGCAGCTTACAGGGAAGCAATCAGCCCCAGCATTTT | CASSLQGSNQPQHF
NA | TRBJ2-1 | TRBD2 | TRBV18 | TGTGCCAGCTCATCTACTAGCGGGAGGAACGCTAATGAGCAGTTCTTC | CASSSTSGRNANEQFF
once | TRBJ2-2 | TRBD1 | TRBV19 | TGTGCCAGTACCCAGACAGGGGGGACTACCGGGGAGCTGTTTTTT | CASTQTGGTTGELFF
NA | TRBJ1-6 | NA | TRBV6-1 | TGTGCCAGCAGTGAAGGGTGGACACCACCCCTCCACTTT | CASSEGWTPPLHF
NA | TRBJ1-2 | NA | TRBV7-9 | TGTGCCAGCAGTCATCGACATTATGGCTACACCTTC | CASSHRHYGYTF
NA | TRBJ2-2 | TRBD1 | TRBV7-9 | TGTGCGACCCGACAGGGTAGGAACACCGGGGAGCTGTTTTTT | CATRQGRNTGELFF
NA | TRBJ2-3 | TRBD1 | TRBV9 | TGTGCCAGCAGCGCCTTTCGTGACAGGGCTCGCACAGATACGCAGTATTTT | CASSAFRDRARTDTQYF
NA | TRBJ1-2 | TRBD1 | TRBV7-2 | TGTGCCAGCAACCGGGACAGGGGGCGCTTTGGCTACACCTTC | CASNRDRGRFGYTF
NA | TRBJ2-7 | TRBD1 | TRBV18 | TGTGCCAGCTCACCAACAAGGACAGGGGGCTTCAACGAGCAGTACTTC | CASSPTRTGGFNEQYF
NA | TRBJ1-5 | NA | TRBV2 | TGTGCCAGCAGTGAAGCAAGGAGGGTGGACCAGCCCCAGCATTTT | CASSEARRVDQPQHF
NA | TRBJ2-1 | TRBD2 | TRBV28 | TGTGCCAGCAGTGAGACTAGCGGGAGGGCGAATGAGCAGTTCTTC | CASSETSGRANEQFF
NA | TRBJ1-6 | TRBD1 | TRBV4-3 | TGCGCCAGCAGCTACGGGACAGGGGGCATTTCACCCCTCCACTTT | CASSYGTGGISPLHF
once | TRBJ1-3 | NA | TRBV7-9 | TGTGCCAGCAGCTTAGGTCAGTCGGGAAACACCATATATTTT | CASSLGQSGNTIYF
once | TRBJ2-7 | NA | TRBV5-1 | TGCGCCAGCGGCCCGGGGGACTACGAGCAGTACTTC | CASGPGDYEQYF
NA | TRBJ2-6 | NA | TRBV10-1 | TGCGCCAGCAGTGAGTTTCGTGGGGCCAACGTCCTGACTTTC | CASSEFRGANVLTF
once | TRBJ1-1 | NA | TRBV4-1 | TGCGCCAGCAGTCCCCTTCCTATGAACACTGAAGCTTTCTTT | CASSPLPMNTEAFF
NA | TRBJ1-1 | NA | TRBV4-1 | TGCGCCAGCAGCCAATTTGACAGATCGAACACTGAAGCTTTCTTT | CASSQFDRSNTEAFF
NA | TRBJ2-1 | TRBD1 | TRBV6-5 | TGTGCCAGCAGTTACCTGGGACAGGGTTTTAATGAGCAGTTCTTC | CASSYLGQGFNEQFF
NA | TRBJ2-3 | NA | TRBV6-1 | TGTGCCAGCAGTGAACTCTGGCTAGCGACGCAGTATTTT | CASSELWLATQYF
NA | TRBJ1-3 | TRBD1 | TRBV7-8 | TGTGCCAGCAGGTCGACAGGGTCTGGAAACACCATATATTTT | CASRSTGSGNTIYF
NA | TRBJ1-2 | NA | TRBV5-4 | TGTGCCAGCAGCACCAGACAAGTCTATGGCTACACCTTC | CASSTRQVYGYTF
NA | TRBJ2-1 | NA | TRBV7-2 | TGTGCCAGCAGCTTACTACCGAGCTCCTACAATGAGCAGTTCTTC | CASSLLPSSYNEQFF
NA | TRBJ2-1 | TRBD2 | TRBV19 | TGTGCCAGTAGTATTACTAGCGGGAGAAATGAGCAGTTCTTC | CASSITSGRNEQFF
NA | TRBJ2-1 | TRBD2 | TRBV7-2 | TGTGCCAGCAGCCTTCCGGGACTAGCGGGAAACAATGAGCAGTTCTTC | CASSLPGLAGNNEQFF
NA | TRBJ1-2 | TRBD1 | TRBV6-5 | TGTGCCAGCAGTACTGGGACAGGGAGAGGCTACACCTTC | CASSTGTGRGYTF
NA | TRBJ2-7 | TRBD1 | TRBV27 | TGTGCCAGCACCCTCAGGATGGGACAGGGTAACTACGAGCAGTACTTC | CASTLRMGQGNYEQYF
NA | TRBJ1-2 | TRBD1 | TRBV28 | TGTGCCAGCAGTCAAGGGACAGGGAACTATGGCTACACCTTC | CASSQGTGNYGYTF
NA | TRBJ1-1 | NA | TRBV19 | TGTGCCAGTAGTCTTCAGGGGAAGCCGGCTTTCTTT | CASSLQGKPAFF
NA | TRBJ2-3 | NA | TRBV28 | TGTGCCAGCAGTCTCTGGAGAGATACGCAGTATTTT | CASSLWRDTQYF
NA | TRBJ2-7 | TRBD2 | TRBV7-3 | TGTGCCAGCAGCCTCCACCGGGGGGAGGGAGAGCAGTACTTC | CASSLHRGEGEQYF
NA | TRBJ2-7 | TRBD2 | TRBV27 | TGTGCCAGCAAGGAAGCGGGGACCCGGGGCTACGAGCAGTACTTC | CASKEAGTRGYEQYF
NA | TRBJ2-7 | TRBD2 | TRBV4-3 | TGCGCCAGCGCGCGGACTAGCGGGGCTACCTACGAGCAGTACTTC | CASARTSGATYEQYF
NA | TRBJ2-2 | TRBD2 | TRBV6-4 | TGTGCCAGCAGTGAACGACTAGCGGGAGGGAACACCGGGGAGCTGTTTTTT | CASSERLAGGNTGELFF
NA | TRBJ2-2 | TRBD1 | TRBV7-3 | TGTGCCAGCAGCTCCGACAGGGCCGGGGAGCTGTTTTTT | CASSSDRAGELFF
once | TRBJ2-1 | TRBD2 | TRBV9 | TGTGCCAGCAGCCCCGGGACTAGCGGGAATAGGTACAATGAGCAGTTCTTC | CASSPGTSGNRYNEQFF
NA | TRBJ1-5 | NA | TRBV7-2 | TGTGCCAGCAGCTGGCTGCAGGATCAGCCCCAGCATTTT | CASSWLQDQPQHF
NA | TRBJ2-7 | TRBD1 | TRBV6-1 | TGTGCCAGCAGTGAAGGCAGACAGGGCTGGGGGCAGTACTTC | CASSEGRQGWGQYF